This T cell receptor beta chain came from a study of yellow fever vaccine responses in identical twins (dated by TCRdb to 2016 to 2019). Context from the whole study: In identical twins, the study followed T cell clones that responded to the vaccine with precision. The full study reports these points: According to the authors, in identical twins the way T cells responded to vaccination appeared partly convergent and partly personalized.

The V end gives up 8 bases and the J end 5 bases, leaving 4 bases in the junction not matched to a gene. Its CDR3 holds 14 amino acids, cysteine through phenylalanine. Only the CDR3 region is kept as DNA, spanning 42 bases read in frame from base 1. CDR1 and CDR2, per the germline V gene, are SNHLY and FYNNEI. Notes on this clonotype: This receptor's antigen is unknown. No base qualities exist here, and no much larger clone lies one base off it.

The library was built by means of RT-PCR. Instrument used: Illumina HiSeq 2500. The public reads were reprocessed in TCRdb via fastp at Q25 and MiXCR, keeping in-frame beta chains. Entries are consolidated by CDR3 protein sequence, retaining the most common genes and DNA. Within this sample are 2,000 to 2,500 distinct CDR3 sequences, with approximately 80% of them counted one time only. 5% to 6% of the sample is taken by the ten largest. The sample was T cells from blood (PBMCs), unsorted or a sorted subset (not recorded which), taken before or after yellow fever vaccination (not recorded which). This chain joins TRBV2 to TRBJ2-5; 14 bases in the middle match TRBD2. The source of this sequence is a woman younger than 30 who received the yellow fever vaccine. Donor details come from another sample of the same person, matched by shared clones. The DNA reads as follows: TGTGCCAGCGGGGGGACTAGCGGGGGTGAGACCCAGTACTTC. Translated, it gives CASGGTSGGETQYF.